The 7 T cell receptor beta chains in this list originate from one sample, sequenced in a study of blood T cell repertoires in COVID-19. Assay: immunoSEQ multiplex PCR; the TCRdb copy retains only in-frame clones and omits some. This sample has about 120,000 clones, with over 80% found just once. The sequencing input was peripheral blood. All receptors derive from a man aged 30-40 years with acute or convalescent COVID-19.

V is TRBV3-1 (or the pseudogene TRBV3-2) and J is TRBJ2-1; perhaps TRBD1 as D (5 bases). Germline assignment: CDR1 LGHDT and CDR2 YNNKEL (reference sequence). This CDR3 has 16 residues. The germline V and J ends were trimmed by 1 base and 2 bases, with 12 bases remaining between them. This chain's CDR3 is CASSQVRTLAYNEQFF. CDR3 nucleotide sequence: TGTGCCAGCAGCCAAGTCAGGACACTTGCCTACAATGAGCAGTTCTTC.

The chain joins TRBV7-9 to TRBJ1-2; 7 nucleotides line up with TRBD1. The germline V gene encodes CDR1 SEHNR and CDR2 FQNEAQ (reference sequence). Unmatched junction bases numbered 9, after V lost 5 bases and J lost 0 bases. The CDR3 spans 16 residues. The CDR3 loop reads CASSPTGDWANYGYTF. CDR3 bases: TGTGCCAGCAGCCCAACAGGGGATTGGGCTAACTATGGCTACACCTTC.

The chain employs TRBV5-4 and TRBJ2-1; 7 bases agree with TRBD2. V was clipped by 4 bases and J by 3 bases; unmatched bases: 7. The CDR3 spans 15 residues. Germline CDR1 and CDR2: SGHNT and YYREEE (reference sequence). The DNA of the CDR3 is TGTGCCAGCAGCCTTGGTAGCGGGCTCTACAATGAGCAGTTCTTC. Its translation is CASSLGSGLYNEQFF.

This clone was recorded once. The chain recombines TRBV6-5 with TRBJ2-5, with a tentative D call TRBD2 (6 bases). V gave up 5 bases and J gave up 1 base, with 14 bases separating them. The CDR3 is made up of 15 amino acids. Germline CDR1 reads MNHEY; CDR2 reads SVGAGI. CDR3 DNA sequence: TGTGCCAGCAGTCAGAAGGCGGGGTTCCAAGAGACCCAGTACTTC. Protein product: CASSQKAGFQETQYF.

The chain combines TRBV21-1 with TRBJ2-1; the table's D gene call, TRBD1, was not cross checked with the DNA. TRBV21-1 is a recognized pseudogene. The length of the CDR3 is 17 residues. CDR3 region: CASAGTGASSHYNEQFF. The CDR3 region has the DNA TGTGCCAGCGCCGGGACAGGGGCTTCCTCCCACTACAATGAGCAGTTCTTC.

V gene TRBV5-1 combines with J gene TRBJ1-1; D possibly corresponds to TRBD1 (6 bases). Germline CDR1 reads SGHRS; CDR2 reads YFSETQ. V dropped 5 bases and J dropped 2 bases, with 13 bases sitting between them. The CDR3 has 14 residues. The CDR3 loop reads CASSFGQPNTEAFF. CDR3 in DNA: TGCGCCAGCAGTTTCGGACAGCCAAACACTGAAGCTTTCTTT.

There are a few counts of this clone. The chain links TRBV7-9 to TRBJ2-1, with 11 bases that match TRBD1. Germline-derived CDR1 and CDR2 are SEHNR and FQNEAQ (reference sequence). V was clipped by 5 bases and J by 7 bases; unmatched bases: 4. There are 14 residues in the CDR3. CDR3 sequence reads: CASSPGQGVNEQFF. CDR3 in DNA: TGTGCCAGCAGCCCGGGACAGGGGGTGAATGAGCAGTTCTTC.